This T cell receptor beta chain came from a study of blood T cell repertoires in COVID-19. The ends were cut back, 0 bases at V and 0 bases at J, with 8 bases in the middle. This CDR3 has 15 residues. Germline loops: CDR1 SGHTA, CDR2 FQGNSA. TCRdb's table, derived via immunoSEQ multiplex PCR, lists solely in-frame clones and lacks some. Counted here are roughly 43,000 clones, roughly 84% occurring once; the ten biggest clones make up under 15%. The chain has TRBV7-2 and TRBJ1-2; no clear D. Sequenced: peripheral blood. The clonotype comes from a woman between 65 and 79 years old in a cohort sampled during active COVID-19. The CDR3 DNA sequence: TGTGCCAGCAGCTTAGCGGTCCCAGCTAACTATGGCTACACCTTC. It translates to CASSLAVPANYGYTF. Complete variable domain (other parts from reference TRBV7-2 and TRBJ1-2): GAGVSQSPSNKVTEKGKDVELRCDPISGHTALYWYRQSLGQGLEFLIYFQGNSAPDKSGLPSDRFSAERTGGSVSTLTIQRTQQEDSAVYLCASSLAVPANYGYTFGSGTRLTVV.